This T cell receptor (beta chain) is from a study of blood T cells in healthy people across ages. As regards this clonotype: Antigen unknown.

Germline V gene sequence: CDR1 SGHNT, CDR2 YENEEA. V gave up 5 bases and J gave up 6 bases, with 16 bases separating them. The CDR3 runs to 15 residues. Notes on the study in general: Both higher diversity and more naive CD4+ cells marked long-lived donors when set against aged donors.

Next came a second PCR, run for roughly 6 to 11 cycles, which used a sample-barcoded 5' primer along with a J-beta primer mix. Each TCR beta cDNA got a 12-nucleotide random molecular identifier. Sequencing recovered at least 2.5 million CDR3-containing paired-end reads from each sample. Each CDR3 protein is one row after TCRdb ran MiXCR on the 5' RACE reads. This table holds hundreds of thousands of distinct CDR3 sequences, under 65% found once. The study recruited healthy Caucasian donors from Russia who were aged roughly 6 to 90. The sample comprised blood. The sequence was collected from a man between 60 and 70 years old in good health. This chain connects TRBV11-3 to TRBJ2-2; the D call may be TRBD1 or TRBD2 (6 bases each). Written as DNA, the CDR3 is TGTGCCAGCAGCCATAACAGGGCGGGGTCCGGGGAGCTGTTTTTT. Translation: CASSHNRAGSGELFF. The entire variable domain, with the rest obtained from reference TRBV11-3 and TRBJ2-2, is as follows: EAGVVQSPRYKIIEKKQPVAFWCNPISGHNTLYWYLQNLGQGPELLIRYENEEAVDDSQLPKDRFSAERLKGVDSTLKIQPAELGDSAVYLCASSHNRAGSGELFFGEGSRLTVL.